One sample yielded the 4 T cell receptor beta chains listed below, sequenced in a study of blood T cells in healthy people across ages. A J-beta primer mix and a sample-barcoded 5' primer were used in a second PCR of about 7 to 12 cycles. TCRdb passed the 5' RACE reads through MiXCR, listing each CDR3 protein once. The sample holds 700,000 to 800,000 distinct CDR3 sequences, 43% seen once. Sequenced sample: blood. The receptors originated from a woman aged 55-69 years in good health.

The chain carries TRBV28 and TRBJ1-3; D call uncertain. This CDR3 is 14 amino acids long. CDR1 is MDHEN and CDR2 is SYDVKM in the germline V gene. V lost 7 bases to trimming and J lost 0 bases, with 10 bases between them. This CDR3 is CASKVWSSGNTIYF. The CDR3 bases are TGTGCCAGCAAAGTGTGGAGCTCTGGAAACACCATATATTTT.

The chain is built from TRBV12-3 or TRBV12-4 and TRBJ1-2, with D perhaps TRBD1 (5 bases). The CDR3 loop spans 14 amino acids. Between the trimmed V and J ends, which lost 5 bases and 4 bases, there was a span of 14 bases. CDR3 protein: CASSAPGRPYGYTF. The CDR3, as DNA: TGTGCCAGCAGTGCACCGGGACGGCCCTATGGCTACACCTTC.

The sample holds a few counts of this clonotype. The V gene is TRBV20-1, the J gene TRBJ2-4, with 7 bases lining up with TRBD2. Germline values: CDR1 DFQATT, CDR2 SNEGSKA (reference sequence). This CDR3 is built from 15 residues. J was trimmed by 1 base and V by 0 bases; bases with no gene match: 3. The CDR3 loop is CSAREGGSAKNIQYF. CDR3 in DNA: TGCAGTGCTAGAGAGGGGGGGAGTGCCAAAAACATTCAGTACTTC.

V gene TRBV5-1 combines with J gene TRBJ2-4, with a weak D call TRBD2 (5 bases). This CDR3 is built from 15 residues. Germline CDR1 SGHRS, CDR2 YFSETQ. V was cut by 0 bases and J by 6 bases, with 13 bases left in between. CDR3 region: CASSLGGPPGNIQYF. As DNA, the CDR3 is TGCGCCAGCAGCTTGGGCGGGCCACCGGGAAACATTCAGTACTTC.